The 27 T cell receptor beta chains below all came from one sample that was sequenced in a study of blood T cells in healthy people across ages. A second about 6 to 12 cycle PCR used barcoded and J-beta primers. Each CDR3 protein is one row after TCRdb ran MiXCR on the 5' RACE reads. The sample has around 780,000 distinct CDR3 sequences, approximately 53% seen once. Material: blood. Receptors were obtained from a man between 35 and 55 years old in good health.

This clonotype was observed a few times. The V and J genes are TRBV20-1 and TRBJ1-2; 7 bases align to TRBD1. The V segment lost 0 bases and the J segment 4 bases; nucleotides outside the gene matches: 8. The CDR3 consists of 15 residues. The V gene's germline CDR1 is DFQATT and CDR2 SNEGSKA (reference sequence). The CDR3: CSARDPGTDLYGYTF. For the CDR3, the DNA is TGCAGTGCTAGAGATCCCGGGACAGACCTCTATGGCTACACCTTC.

This chain joins TRBV4-2 and TRBJ2-7, with TRBD2 matching over 11 bases. The CDR3 totals 16 residues. In germline, CDR1 is LGHNA, CDR2 YNFKEQ. With 4 bases clipped from V and 2 bases from J, the junction kept 7 bases outside the gene matches. CDR3 in DNA: TGTGCCAGCAGCCCCACTAGCGGGAGCCTCACCTACGAGCAGTACTTC. Its translation is CASSPTSGSLTYEQYF.

V gene TRBV5-1 combines with J gene TRBJ1-2; no reliable D call. CDR1 SGHRS and CDR2 YFSETQ come from the germline V gene. V lost 3 bases and J 2 bases, leaving 8 bases between the germline ends. This CDR3 has 13 residues. The DNA of the CDR3 is TGCGCCAGCAGCTCCGGTGAGAACTATGGCTACACCTTC. This translates into CASSSGENYGYTF.

The chain carries TRBV11-1 and TRBJ2-1, with TRBD1 identical over 9 bases. The CDR3 runs to 17 residues. The germline V gene has CDR1 SGHAT and CDR2 FQDESV (reference sequence). The junction had 15 bases not matched to a gene; V was cut back by 5 bases and J by 7 bases. CDR3 protein: CASSRLRRGDRDNEQFF. For the CDR3, the DNA is TGTGCCAGCAGCCGTCTCCGTCGGGGGGACAGGGATAATGAGCAGTTCTTC. The variable domain in full, completed from reference TRBV11-1 and TRBJ2-1, reads EAEVAQSPRYKITEKSQAVAFWCDPISGHATLYWYRQILGQGPELLVQFQDESVVDDSQLPKDRFSAERLKGVDSTLKIQPAELGDSAMYLCASSRLRRGDRDNEQFFGPGTRLTVL.

This clonotype was found a few times. The rearrangement links TRBV12-3 or TRBV12-4 to TRBJ1-5; tentative D call: TRBD1 (6 bases). V lost 4 bases and J 4 bases, leaving 14 bases between the germline ends. CDR3 length: 15 amino acids. The CDR3, as DNA: TGTGCCAGCAGTTCGGCAGGGGAAGGGAATCAGCCCCAGCATTTT. Protein product: CASSSAGEGNQPQHF.

The V gene is TRBV7-6, the J gene TRBJ2-7; either TRBD1 or TRBD2 may supply D (5 bases each). The CDR3 runs to 15 residues. Trimming removed 2 bases from V and 7 bases from J, with 18 bases in between. Germline V gene data show CDR1 as SGHVS and CDR2 as FNYEAQ. The CDR3 here is CASSLIRDAVREQYF. CDR3 in DNA: TGTGCCAGCAGCTTAATTCGGGACGCGGTACGGGAGCAGTACTTC.

Only a few counts were recorded for this clonotype. The chain has TRBV12-3 or TRBV12-4 and TRBJ1-2, with 7 bases lining up with TRBD1. After removal of 5 bases from V and 5 bases from J, the junction contained 5 bases not matched to a gene. CDR3 length: 13 residues. CDR3 loop: CASSIDRVYGYTF. CDR3 nucleotide sequence: TGTGCCAGCAGTATTGACAGGGTGTATGGCTACACCTTC.

V is TRBV7-2 and J is TRBJ2-7; unclear D gene. The CDR3 totals 18 residues. Deletions cut 1 base from V and 0 bases from J, with 19 bases between. The germline CDR1 and CDR2 sequences are SGHTA and FQGNSA. This CDR3 reads CASSLGLKIGSGSYEQYF. CDR3 bases: TGTGCCAGCAGCTTAGGCTTAAAAATCGGGTCGGGCTCCTACGAGCAGTACTTC. Full variable domain (missing parts from reference TRBV7-2 and TRBJ2-7): GAGVSQSPSNKVTEKGKDVELRCDPISGHTALYWYRQSLGQGLEFLIYFQGNSAPDKSGLPSDRFSAERTGGSVSTLTIQRTQQEDSAVYLCASSLGLKIGSGSYEQYFGPGTRLTVT.

The chain combines TRBV6-5 with TRBJ2-4, with a possible D match to TRBD1 (5 bases). Gene TRBJ2-7 matches the end of the DNA better, so the J call may be wrong. The CDR3 totals 15 residues. From germline, CDR1 is MNHEY and CDR2 SVGAGI. The CDR3, as DNA: TGTGCCAGCAGTTACCGACAGATCCTAATTGACGAGCAGTACTTC. As protein: CASSYRQILIDEQYF.

V usage is TRBV7-3 and J usage is TRBJ2-5; the D gene is possibly TRBD2 (5 bases). Trimming pared 5 bases from V and 9 bases from J, leaving 22 bases between. The CDR3 extends over 15 amino acids. Germline CDR1 SGHTA, CDR2 FQGTGA. This CDR3 reads CASSPNSGSAWAQYF. The CDR3 coding sequence is TGTGCCAGCAGCCCCAATTCGGGGTCCGCATGGGCCCAGTACTTC.

This chain links TRBV29-1 with TRBJ2-1; 9 bases align to TRBD1. This CDR3 is built from 13 residues. Germline CDR1 is SQVTM and CDR2 is ANQGSEA. Trimming cost V 7 bases and J 2 bases; bases outside gene matches: 3. The CDR3 region is CSARDRAYNEQFF. The CDR3, as DNA: TGCAGCGCCCGGGACAGGGCCTACAATGAGCAGTTCTTC.

This chain connects TRBV6-2 or TRBV6-3 to TRBJ2-1; D assignment may be TRBD1 or TRBD2 (5 bases each). The CDR3 spans 14 residues. V was shortened by 6 bases and J by 10 bases, with 19 bases between the two germline ends. Germline V gene data show CDR1 as MNHEY and CDR2 as SVGEGT. CDR3 DNA: TGTGCCAGCAGGCCCGTGGGGGTACTACGGGAGCAGTTCTTC. It is translated as CASRPVGVLREQFF.

The CDR3 region has the DNA TGTGCCAGCAGCCCCGACTCCTCCGGGGAGCTGTTTTTT. Its translation: CASSPDSSGELFF. J is TRBJ2-2 and V is TRBV5-5; D not resolved. The CDR3 sequence is 13 residues long. The germline CDR1 and CDR2 sequences are SGHKS and YYEKEE (reference sequence). V lost 4 bases, J lost 6 bases, and 10 bases lay in between.

The CDR3 region is CSARPGSSYGYTF. The DNA of the CDR3 is TGCAGTGCTAGGCCCGGGTCAAGCTATGGCTACACCTTC. The rearrangement joins TRBV20-1 to TRBJ1-2; D remains ambiguous. The CDR3 has 13 residues. Germline CDR1 is DFQATT and CDR2 is SNEGSKA (reference sequence). Trimming removed 3 bases from V and 4 bases from J, with 12 bases in between.

The chain joins TRBV9 to TRBJ2-7; 7 positions agree with TRBD1. The CDR3 is 14 amino acids. V trimming: 3 bases; J trimming: 10 bases; junction bases outside the gene matches: 13. Germline V lookup: CDR1 SGDLS, CDR2 YYNGEE. The DNA of the CDR3 is TGTGCCAGCAGCGCTTCTACAGGGGCGCCAACCCAGTACTTC. Protein sequence: CASSASTGAPTQYF.

V usage is TRBV20-1 and J usage is TRBJ2-6; 10 positions agree with TRBD1. The V segment lost 5 bases and the J segment 3 bases; nucleotides outside the gene matches: 7. The CDR3 is 16 residues long. Per the germline V gene, CDR1 is DFQATT and CDR2 is SNEGSKA (reference sequence). The CDR3 sequence is CSAWDRGGVGANVLTF. For the CDR3, the DNA is TGCAGTGCTTGGGACAGGGGAGGAGTTGGGGCCAACGTCCTGACTTTC.

This chain joins TRBV7-9 and TRBJ2-7, with D tentatively TRBD1 or TRBD2 (5 bases each). Germline V gene sequence: CDR1 SEHNR, CDR2 FQNEAQ (reference sequence). Trimming stripped 5 bases from V and 5 bases from J, with 22 bases between. The CDR3 runs to 16 residues. This CDR3 reads CASSTRPSGGKDEQYF. The CDR3 DNA is TGTGCCAGCAGCACCCGACCTAGTGGGGGTAAAGACGAGCAGTACTTC. The full variable domain, in which reference TRBV7-9 and TRBJ2-7 provide the parts outside the CDR3, is DTGVSQNPRHKITKRGQNVTFRCDPISEHNRLYWYRQTLGQGPEFLTYFQNEAQLEKSRLLSDRFSAERPKGSFSTLEIQRTEQGDSAMYLCASSTRPSGGKDEQYFGPGTRLTVT.

The chain combines TRBV18 with TRBJ1-6; D remains ambiguous. The CDR3 is 14 amino acids. Germline lookup yields CDR1 KGHSH and CDR2 LQKENI. V lost 2 bases to trimming and J lost 5 bases, with 7 bases between them. CDR3 sequence (DNA): TGTGCCAGCTCACCATCACGGAATAATTCACCCCTCCACTTT. This sequence encodes CASSPSRNNSPLHF.

This clonotype was detected once. This chain connects TRBV7-9 to TRBJ1-4; 7 bases align to TRBD1. This CDR3 has 14 amino acids. V dropped 3 bases and J dropped 4; count of bases not matched to a gene: 2. Germline values: CDR1 SEHNR, CDR2 FQNEAQ (reference sequence). The CDR3 DNA reads as TGTGCCAGCAGCTTGGGACAGATTAATGAAAAACTGTTTTTT. It encodes CASSLGQINEKLFF.

The rearrangement uses TRBV20-1 and TRBJ1-4; 9 bases are shared with TRBD1. Per the germline V gene, CDR1 is DFQATT and CDR2 is SNEGSKA (reference sequence). The V gene end was trimmed by 5 bases and the J gene end by 7 bases; junction bases not matched to a gene: 5. The CDR3 has 13 residues. The CDR3 spells CSAPGQGREKLFF. CDR3 in DNA: TGCAGTGCTCCGGGACAGGGTCGTGAAAAACTGTTTTTT.

This chain uses TRBV29-1 with TRBJ2-5, with 13 bases fitting TRBD2. The J segment lost 5 bases and the V segment lost 7 bases, leaving 4 bases of the junction unmatched. The CDR3 has 13 amino acids. CDR1 is SQVTM and CDR2 is ANQGSEA in the germline V gene. The CDR3 sequence is CSERTSGSETQYF. The CDR3 DNA reads as TGCAGCGAACGGACTAGCGGGAGTGAGACCCAGTACTTC.

The rearrangement joins TRBV7-3 to TRBJ2-5; D unresolved. The CDR3 contains 15 residues. Trimming stripped 1 base from V and 3 bases from J, with 12 bases between. The germline gives CDR1 SGHTA, CDR2 FQGTGA. The CDR3 loop reads CASSLMAVSKETQYF. CDR3 nucleotides: TGTGCCAGCAGCTTAATGGCAGTTTCCAAAGAGACCCAGTACTTC.

This clonotype came up a few times. V is TRBV7-8 and J is TRBJ1-6; D is possibly TRBD1 (5 bases). V lost 5 bases, J lost 4 bases, and 12 bases lay in between. Germline CDR1 is SGHVS and CDR2 is FQNEAQ. This CDR3 has 15 residues. CDR3 sequence: CASSTRQLYNSPLHF. The DNA for the CDR3 is TGTGCCAGCAGCACTCGACAGTTATATAATTCACCCCTCCACTTT.

V is TRBV5-6 and J is TRBJ2-7; no reliable D call. With the DNA end fitting TRBJ2-5 better, the J assignment may be wrong. The V gene's germline CDR1 is SGHDT and CDR2 YYEEEE. The CDR3 is made up of 14 amino acids. CDR3 sequence: CASSLGMEKETQYF. The CDR3 coding sequence is TGTGCCAGCAGCTTGGGTATGGAAAAAGAGACCCAGTACTTC.

This clonotype occurred a few times. J is TRBJ2-7 and V is TRBV21-1; the listed D gene, TRBD1, was not tested against the DNA. TRBV21-1 is a known pseudogene. The CDR3 is 17 amino acids. The chain's CDR3 is CASSTNSGLVCSYEQYF. CDR3 sequence (DNA): TGTGCCAGCAGCACCAACTCAGGGCTCGTATGTTCCTACGAGCAGTACTTC.

This chain joins TRBV28 and TRBJ1-5, with D hard to call. The germline CDR1 and CDR2 sequences are MDHEN and SYDVKM. V was trimmed by 3 bases and J by 7 bases, leaving 7 bases between them. CDR3 length: 12 amino acids. The CDR3 DNA follows: TGTGCCAGCAGTTTCGGCCACCAGCCCCAGCATTTT. Translation gives CASSFGHQPQHF.

This chain links TRBV7-6 with TRBJ2-1, with D unclear. Germline CDR1 SGHVS, CDR2 FNYEAQ. CDR3 length: 15 amino acids. Trimming took 1 base from V and 0 from J, leaving 7 bases between them. Here the CDR3 reads CASSLEGPSYNEQFF. CDR3 DNA: TGTGCCAGCAGCTTAGAAGGGCCCTCCTACAATGAGCAGTTCTTC.